These 30 T cell receptor beta chains were sequenced from one sample in a study of shared clonotypes between healthy human individuals. Using immunoSEQ multiplex PCR, the repertoire was profiled, and TCRdb retains in-frame clones only, with some absent. The sample gives roughly 2.6 million clones, 85% to 95% of which show up once; 0.14% is in the top ten. The specimen sequenced was naive CD4+ T cells sorted from blood. Subset: CD45RA+ positively selected. Receptors originate from a man younger than 30 in good health.

CDR3 coding DNA: TGTGCCATCAGTAAGACAGGGTCCTACAATGAGCAGTTCTTC. The encoded protein is CAISKTGSYNEQFF. The chain employs TRBV10-3 and TRBJ2-1, with 7 nucleotides matching TRBD1. This CDR3 has 14 residues. In germline, CDR1 is ENHRY, CDR2 SYGVKD. V lost 5 bases, J lost 1 base, and 2 bases stayed unmatched.

The chain links TRBV6-5 to TRBJ1-2; no definite D call. The CDR3 is 13 residues long. The V and J ends lost 4 bases and 2 bases respectively, with 8 bases between them. Germline CDR1 and CDR2: MNHEY and SVGAGI. CDR3 amino acids: CASSSPRNYGYTF. CDR3 DNA sequence: TGTGCCAGCAGTTCTCCGAGGAACTATGGCTACACCTTC.

CDR3 in amino acids: CAWSTGSSQDTQYF. The CDR3 nucleotides read TGTGCCTGGAGTACGGGGTCCTCACAAGATACGCAGTATTTT. The chain couples TRBV30 to TRBJ2-3; D may be TRBD2 (5 bases). The CDR3 runs to 14 residues. Germline V gene data show CDR1 as GTSNPN and CDR2 as SVGIG (reference sequence). V lost 2 bases to trimming and J lost 5 bases, with 14 bases between them.

On this clone itself: Distinct nucleotide sequences in the sample also encode this CDR3. The chain recombines TRBV18 with TRBJ1-2; 7 bases match TRBD1. V shed 3 bases, J shed 6 bases, and the junction held 1 base outside the gene matches. From germline, CDR1 is KGHSH and CDR2 LQKENI. This CDR3 comprises 12 residues. In nucleotides, the CDR3 is TGTGCCAGCTCACCGGGACAGAATGGCTACACCTTC. It yields the protein CASSPGQNGYTF.

V is TRBV7-9 and J is TRBJ2-1; 13 nucleotides match TRBD2. Germline CDR1 and CDR2: SEHNR and FQNEAQ (reference sequence). Trimming removed 5 bases from V and 8 bases from J; junction bases left unmatched: 6. This CDR3 spans 15 amino acids. The CDR3 sequence: CASSRTSGSLDEQFF. The CDR3 DNA reads as TGTGCCAGCAGCCGGACTAGCGGGAGTCTAGATGAGCAGTTCTTC. Together with reference TRBV7-9 and TRBJ2-1, the CDR3 gives the full variable domain: DTGVSQNPRHKITKRGQNVTFRCDPISEHNRLYWYRQTLGQGPEFLTYFQNEAQLEKSRLLSDRFSAERPKGSFSTLEIQRTEQGDSAMYLCASSRTSGSLDEQFFGPGTRLTVL.

CDR3 in amino acids: CASSIGQTGAYGYTF. Written as DNA, the CDR3 is TGTGCCAGTAGTATAGGTCAGACGGGGGCCTATGGCTACACCTTC. The V and J genes are TRBV19 and TRBJ1-2; D might be TRBD1 (6 bases). This CDR3 has 15 residues. V was pared by 1 base and J by 4 bases, with 13 bases between. The germline CDR1 and CDR2 sequences are LNHDA and SQIVND (reference sequence).

J is TRBJ1-6 and V is TRBV7-9; possibly TRBD1 for D (6 bases). CDR1 and CDR2 from the germline V gene are SEHNR and FQNEAQ (reference sequence). There are 13 residues in the CDR3. This CDR3 is CATEQGRGSPLHF. The CDR3 region has the DNA TGTGCTACAGAACAGGGAAGGGGTTCACCCCTCCACTTT.

The gene calls are TRBV15 and TRBJ2-2; D is uncertain. Trimming pared 0 bases from V and 1 base from J, leaving 9 bases between. This CDR3 is built from 16 residues. Germline CDR1 and CDR2: LNHNV and YYDKDF (reference sequence). The CDR3 region has the DNA TGTGCCACCAGCAGAGATCGCCAGCGGAACACCGGGGAGCTGTTTTTT. Its translation: CATSRDRQRNTGELFF.

V is TRBV11-2 and J is TRBJ2-5; no firm D call. The CDR3 covers 14 residues. Trimming pared 5 bases from V and 5 bases from J, leaving 15 bases between. CDR1 is SGHAT and CDR2 is FQNNGV in the germline V gene. The DNA for the CDR3 is TGTGCCAGCAGCCTCACAATATCGCGGGAGACCCAGTACTTC. It translates to CASSLTISRETQYF.

This clone was seen more than once but under ten times. Additional DNA sequences in this sample encode the identical CDR3. The J gene is TRBJ1-5, the V gene TRBV2; D is uncertain. The CDR3 loop spans 13 amino acids. Trimming cost V 3 bases and J 6 bases, with 9 bases left between them. Germline assignment: CDR1 SNHLY and CDR2 FYNNEI. CDR3 sequence reads: CASSDRGSQPQHF. The CDR3 DNA reads TGTGCCAGCAGTGACCGGGGTAGTCAGCCCCAGCATTTT.

This clone was seen only once. The chain recombines TRBV28 with TRBJ2-7; 10 nucleotides agree with TRBD2. The trim removed 4 bases at V and 3 bases at J, leaving 6 bases unmatched. CDR1 and CDR2 from the germline V gene are MDHEN and SYDVKM. The CDR3 spans 15 residues. CDR3 loop: CASSYVAGGGYEQYF. The CDR3, as DNA: TGTGCCAGCAGTTACGTAGCGGGAGGCGGCTACGAGCAGTACTTC.

The chain carries TRBV5-1 and TRBJ2-7; the D is unclear. The CDR3 totals 14 residues. Germline CDR1 SGHRS, CDR2 YFSETQ. Deletions cut 0 bases from V and 2 bases from J, with 9 bases between. The CDR3 DNA reads as TGCGCCAGCAGCTTGGGGCAGGAACCCTACGAGCAGTACTTC. Translated, it gives CASSLGQEPYEQYF.

As DNA, the CDR3 is TGTGCCAGCAGGGGTGCGATGGTCGGGGAGCTGTTTTTT. Translated, it gives CASRGAMVGELFF. The V call is TRBV2, the J call TRBJ2-2; D unclear. Between the trimmed V and J ends, which lost 6 bases and 7 bases, there was a span of 12 bases. The length of the CDR3 is 13 residues. The germline gives CDR1 SNHLY, CDR2 FYNNEI.

The CDR3 coding sequence is TGTGCCAGCAGCGTACGGCGGGGAAGCGGGAGATCCGGGGAGCTGTTTTTT. It is translated as CASSVRRGSGRSGELFF. This chain links TRBV7-2 with TRBJ2-2; 8 bases line up with TRBD2. CDR1 is SGHTA and CDR2 is FQGNSA in the germline V gene. Trimming at V came to 5 bases and at J to 6 bases, leaving 14 bases not matched to a gene. The CDR3 extends over 17 amino acids.

The J gene is TRBJ2-7, the V gene TRBV28; TRBD1 matches 8 bases. Looked up from germline, CDR1 is MDHEN and CDR2 is SYDVKM. The junction had 3 bases not matched to a gene; V was cut back by 6 bases and J by 2 bases. CDR3 length equals 13 residues. CDR3 nucleotides: TGTGCCAGCAGGGGGGACAGGACCTACGAGCAGTACTTC. Residues: CASRGDRTYEQYF.

In the case of this clone: Sequence at one end of the junction differs from germline and may be a read error. This chain links TRBV6-5 with TRBJ2-7; a weak D match, TRBD1 (6 bases). Germline V gives CDR1 MNHEY, CDR2 SVGAGI. The CDR3 consists of 14 residues. CDR3 sequence reads: CAISETGKGYEQYF. The CDR3 DNA is TGTGCCATCAGTGAAACAGGGAAGGGCTACGAGCAGTACTTC.

This clone appeared a single time. This chain links TRBV6-6 with TRBJ1-6; possibly TRBD1 for D (6 bases). This CDR3 spans 15 amino acids. Per the germline V gene, CDR1 is MNHNY and CDR2 is SVGAGI (reference sequence). Trimming shortened V by 1 base and J by 10 bases, and 14 bases separated the two germline ends. CDR3 amino acids: CASSYWGQGGSPLHF. DNA of the CDR3: TGTGCCAGCAGTTACTGGGGGCAGGGAGGGTCACCCCTCCACTTT.

This chain joins TRBV6-5 and TRBJ1-1; no reliable D call. CDR3 length: 14 residues. The V gene's germline CDR1 is MNHEY and CDR2 SVGAGI. V was trimmed by 6 bases and J by 1 base, leaving 12 bases between them. In DNA, the CDR3 is TGTGCCAGCAGGCCGGGGAGGAGGAACACTGAAGCTTTCTTT. Translated: CASRPGRRNTEAFF.

As for this clone: Other DNA sequences in the sample encode the same CDR3. V and J are TRBV30 and TRBJ1-3; D is unclear. CDR1 GTSNPN and CDR2 SVGIG come from the germline V gene (reference sequence). The CDR3 is made up of 13 amino acids. The V end lost 2 bases, the J end lost 0 bases, and 5 bases lay between the germline ends. The CDR3 sequence is CAWSRDSGNTIYF. CDR3 DNA sequence: TGTGCCTGGAGTAGGGACTCTGGAAACACCATATATTTT.

The chain uses TRBV10-3 and TRBJ1-1, with D possibly being TRBD1 (5 bases). Germline V lookup: CDR1 ENHRY, CDR2 SYGVKD. This CDR3 region has 13 residues. Trimming stripped 6 bases from V and 0 bases from J, with 8 bases between. The CDR3 protein is CAIRTDMNTEAFF. The CDR3 DNA reads TGTGCCATCAGGACAGATATGAACACTGAAGCTTTCTTT.

Notes on this clone: Other DNA sequences from this sample encode an identical CDR3 as well. The chain joins TRBV4-1 to TRBJ1-2, with D uncertain. This CDR3 spans 12 amino acids. Trimming cost V 1 base and J 8 bases, with 8 bases left between them. From germline, CDR1 is MGHRA and CDR2 YSYEKL. The CDR3 sequence: CASSQVGYGYTF. The CDR3 DNA follows: TGCGCCAGCAGCCAAGTAGGCTACGGCTACACCTTC.

The genes are TRBV5-1 and TRBJ2-7; either TRBD1 or TRBD2 may supply D (5 bases each). This CDR3 spans 16 amino acids. Trimming left V 4 bases short and J 0 bases short, with 17 bases between. Germline CDR1 SGHRS, CDR2 YFSETQ. The CDR3: CASSPGTADSSYEQYF. DNA for the CDR3: TGCGCCAGCAGCCCCGGGACGGCCGATAGCTCCTACGAGCAGTACTTC.

The chain uses TRBV19 and TRBJ1-1; D not certain. The CDR3 extends over 13 amino acids. Germline V gene sequence: CDR1 LNHDA, CDR2 SQIVND (reference sequence). Deletions cut 2 bases from V and 4 bases from J, with 8 bases between. This chain's CDR3 is CASSISTLTEAFF. CDR3 DNA: TGTGCCAGTAGTATATCAACGCTCACTGAAGCTTTCTTT.

The V gene is TRBV19, the J gene TRBJ2-2; the match to TRBD2 covers 13 bases. Germline loops: CDR1 LNHDA, CDR2 SQIVND (reference sequence). Trimming took 4 bases from V and 3 from J; bases not matched to a gene: 5. The CDR3 has 17 amino acids. For the CDR3, the DNA is TGTGCCAGTAGTACGGGACTAGCGGGACTTTACACCGGGGAGCTGTTTTTT. Amino acid sequence: CASSTGLAGLYTGELFF.

This clone came up once. In the same sample, other DNA sequences code for this CDR3. This chain links TRBV7-2 with TRBJ2-7, with D hard to call. Germline lookup yields CDR1 SGHTA and CDR2 FQGNSA. The V gene lost 0 bases and the J gene lost 6 bases, with 6 bases spanning the gap. The CDR3 runs to 12 residues. The CDR3 loop is CASSLAPSEQYF. CDR3 nucleotides: TGTGCCAGCAGCTTAGCTCCAAGCGAGCAGTACTTC.

The V call is TRBV7-9, the J call TRBJ1-2; tentative D call: TRBD1 (5 bases). Germline V gene lookup returns CDR1 SEHNR and CDR2 FQNEAQ (reference sequence). With 4 bases removed from V and 3 bases from J, the gap between germline ends came to 15 bases. This CDR3 comprises 15 residues. DNA of the CDR3: TGTGCCAGCAGCTCTCGACCTTCGGGGGACTATGGCTACACCTTC. Its protein product is CASSSRPSGDYGYTF. The whole variable domain, remainder taken from reference TRBV7-9 and TRBJ1-2, is DTGVSQNPRHKITKRGQNVTFRCDPISEHNRLYWYRQTLGQGPEFLTYFQNEAQLEKSRLLSDRFSAERPKGSFSTLEIQRTEQGDSAMYLCASSSRPSGDYGYTFGSGTRLTVV.

This chain connects TRBV6-5 to TRBJ1-4; possible D gene TRBD1, 5 bases. The length of the CDR3 is 13 residues. V was clipped by 6 bases and J by 10 bases, with 15 bases between them. Germline V gene data show CDR1 as MNHEY and CDR2 as SVGAGI. The DNA for the CDR3 is TGTGCCAGCAGAGGGGAGGTCGAGGGAAAACTGTTTTTT. As protein: CASRGEVEGKLFF.

The genes are TRBV5-1 and TRBJ2-1, with 7 bases lining up with TRBD1. V shed 4 bases, J shed 0 bases, and the junction held 4 bases outside the gene matches. The CDR3 has 15 amino acids. CDR1 SGHRS and CDR2 YFSETQ come from the germline V gene. For the CDR3, the DNA is TGCGCCAGCAGCGCCGACAGGGTCTCCTACAATGAGCAGTTCTTC. This codes for CASSADRVSYNEQFF.

This clone was seen only once. Other DNA sequences of this sample code for an identical CDR3. This chain links TRBV9 with TRBJ2-3; TRBD1 is a possible D gene (5 bases). V was pared by 3 bases and J by 2 bases, with 10 bases between. Germline assignment: CDR1 SGDLS and CDR2 YYNGEE. This CDR3 contains 14 residues. This CDR3 is CASSARQSTDTQYF. CDR3 in DNA: TGTGCCAGCAGCGCCCGACAGTCCACAGATACGCAGTATTTT.

The gene calls are TRBV2 and TRBJ1-5; the D gene is possibly TRBD1 (5 bases). The CDR3 has 13 amino acids. The germline gives CDR1 SNHLY, CDR2 FYNNEI. Trimming stripped 7 bases from V and 2 bases from J, with 9 bases between. DNA for the CDR3: TGTGCCAGCAATTGGGGGGGCAATCAGCCCCAGCATTTT. It encodes CASNWGGNQPQHF.